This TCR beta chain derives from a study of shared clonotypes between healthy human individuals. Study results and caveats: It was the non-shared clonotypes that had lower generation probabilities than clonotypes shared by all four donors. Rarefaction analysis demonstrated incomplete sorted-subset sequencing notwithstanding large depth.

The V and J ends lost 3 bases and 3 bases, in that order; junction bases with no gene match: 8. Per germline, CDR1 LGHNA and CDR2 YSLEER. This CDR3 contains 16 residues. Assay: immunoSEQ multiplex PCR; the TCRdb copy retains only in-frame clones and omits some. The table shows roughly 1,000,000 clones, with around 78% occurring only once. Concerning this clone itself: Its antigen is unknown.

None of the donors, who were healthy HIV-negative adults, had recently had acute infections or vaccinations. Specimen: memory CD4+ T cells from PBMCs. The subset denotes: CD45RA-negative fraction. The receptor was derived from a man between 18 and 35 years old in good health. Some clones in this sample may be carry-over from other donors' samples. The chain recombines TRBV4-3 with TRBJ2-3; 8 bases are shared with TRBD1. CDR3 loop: CASSHLQGVGTDTQYF. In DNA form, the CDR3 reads TGCGCCAGCAGCCACCTACAGGGGGTAGGGACAGATACGCAGTATTTT.